The entry that follows covers one T cell receptor (beta chain) sequence. One junction end does not reproduce the germline sequence, and a read error may be involved. Following RNA extraction, reverse transcription yielded cDNA that acted as the sequencing template. Data came from immunoSEQ multiplex PCR; TCRdb stores just in-frame clones and leaves some out. The sample holds 70,000 or so clones, about three fifths seen once. The record originates from a study of CD8+ T cells in alopecia areata. The CDR3 totals 17 residues. Per the germline V gene, CDR1 is SEHNR and CDR2 is FQNEAQ (reference sequence).

The receptor was isolated from a human donor with alopecia areata. Here the sequenced sample was CD8+ T cells sorted from blood, taken at week 0. This rearrangement joins TRBV7-9 to TRBJ2-1; 10 bases align to TRBD2. CDR3 sequence reads: CASSQDSAGGPGNEQFF. DNA for the CDR3: TGCGCCAGCAGCCAAGACTCAGCGGGAGGGCCAGGGAATGAGCAGTTCTTC.